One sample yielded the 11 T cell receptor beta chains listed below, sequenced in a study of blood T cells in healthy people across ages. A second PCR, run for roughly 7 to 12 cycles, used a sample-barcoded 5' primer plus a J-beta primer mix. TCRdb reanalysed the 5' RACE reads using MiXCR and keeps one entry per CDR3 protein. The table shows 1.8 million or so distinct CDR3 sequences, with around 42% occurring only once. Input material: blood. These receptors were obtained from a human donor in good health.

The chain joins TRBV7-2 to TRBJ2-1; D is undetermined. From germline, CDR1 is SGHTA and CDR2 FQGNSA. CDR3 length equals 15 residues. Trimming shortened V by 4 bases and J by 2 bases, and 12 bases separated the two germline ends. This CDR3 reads CASSYYYGTYNEQFF. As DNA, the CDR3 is TGTGCCAGCAGCTATTATTATGGAACCTACAATGAGCAGTTCTTC.

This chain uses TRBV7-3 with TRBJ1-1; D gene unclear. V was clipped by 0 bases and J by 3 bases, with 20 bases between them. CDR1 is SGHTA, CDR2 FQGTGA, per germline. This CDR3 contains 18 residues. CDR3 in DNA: TGTGCCAGCAGCTTAACCTACCCCCTACTCGTTGTGGACACTGAAGCTTTCTTT. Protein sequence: CASSLTYPLLVVDTEAFF.

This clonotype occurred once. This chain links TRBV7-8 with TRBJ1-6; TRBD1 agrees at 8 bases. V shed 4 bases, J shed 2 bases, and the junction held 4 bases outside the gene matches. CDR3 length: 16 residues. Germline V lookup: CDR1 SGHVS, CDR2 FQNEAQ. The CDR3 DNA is TGTGCCAGCAGCTCCCAGGGGGCCCCCTATAATTCACCCCTCCACTTT. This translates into CASSSQGAPYNSPLHF.

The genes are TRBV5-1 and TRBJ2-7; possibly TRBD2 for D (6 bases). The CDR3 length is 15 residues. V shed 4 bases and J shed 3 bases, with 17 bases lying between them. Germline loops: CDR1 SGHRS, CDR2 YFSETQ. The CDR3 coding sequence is TGCGCCAGCAGCGGGGGGACCACAACCTTCTACGAGCAGTACTTC. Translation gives CASSGGTTTFYEQYF.

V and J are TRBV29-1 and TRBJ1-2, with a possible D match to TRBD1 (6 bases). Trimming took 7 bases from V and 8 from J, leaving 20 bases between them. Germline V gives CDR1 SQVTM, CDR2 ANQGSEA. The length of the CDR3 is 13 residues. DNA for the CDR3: TGCAGCGCCGTAACAGGGAACCGTAGGGGCTACACCTTC. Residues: CSAVTGNRRGYTF.

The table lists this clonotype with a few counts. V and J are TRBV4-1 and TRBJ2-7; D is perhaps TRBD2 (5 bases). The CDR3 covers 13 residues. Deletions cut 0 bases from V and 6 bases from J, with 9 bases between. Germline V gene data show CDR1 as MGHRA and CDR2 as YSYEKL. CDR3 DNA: TGCGCCAGCAGCCAAGAACTAGTTGGCGAGCAGTACTTC. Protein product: CASSQELVGEQYF.

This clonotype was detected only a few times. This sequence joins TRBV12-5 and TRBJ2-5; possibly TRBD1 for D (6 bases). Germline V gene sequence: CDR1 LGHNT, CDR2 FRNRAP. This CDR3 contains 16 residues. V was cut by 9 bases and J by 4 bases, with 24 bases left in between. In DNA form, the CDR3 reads TGTGCTAGGTCCGGCAGGGGAGTTAATCGGGGAGAGACCCAGTACTTC. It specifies CARSGRGVNRGETQYF.

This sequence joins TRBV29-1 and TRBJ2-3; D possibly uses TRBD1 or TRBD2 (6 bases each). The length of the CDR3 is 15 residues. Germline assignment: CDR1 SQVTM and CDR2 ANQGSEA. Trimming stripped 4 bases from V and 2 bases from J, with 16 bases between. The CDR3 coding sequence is TGCAGCGTTGCTACTCCGGGGGCGCTCACAGATACGCAGTATTTT. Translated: CSVATPGALTDTQYF.

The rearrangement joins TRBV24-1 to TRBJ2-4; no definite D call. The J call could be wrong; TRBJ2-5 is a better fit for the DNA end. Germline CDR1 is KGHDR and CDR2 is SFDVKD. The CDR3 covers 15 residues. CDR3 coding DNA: TGTGCCACCAGTGATTCCAGACTCGAACAAGAGACCCAGTACTTC. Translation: CATSDSRLEQETQYF.

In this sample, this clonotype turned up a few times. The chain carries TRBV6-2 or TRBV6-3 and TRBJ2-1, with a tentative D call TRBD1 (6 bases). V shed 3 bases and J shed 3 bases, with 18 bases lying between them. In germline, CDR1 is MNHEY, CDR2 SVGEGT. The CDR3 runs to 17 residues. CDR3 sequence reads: CASSYLSGGERYNEQFF. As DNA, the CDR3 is TGTGCCAGCAGTTATTTGTCTGGGGGCGAACGCTACAATGAGCAGTTCTTC.

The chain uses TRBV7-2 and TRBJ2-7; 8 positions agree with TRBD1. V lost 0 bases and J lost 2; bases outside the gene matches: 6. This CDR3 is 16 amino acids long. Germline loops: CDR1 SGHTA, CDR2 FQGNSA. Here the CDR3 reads CASSLAGQGAPYEQYF. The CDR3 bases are TGTGCCAGCAGCTTAGCGGGGCAGGGGGCCCCCTACGAGCAGTACTTC.